Following are 15 T cell receptor beta chains from one sample sequenced in a study of molecular identifiers for immune sequencing clone quantification. TCRdb independently ran MiXCR on the PCR reads; one entry per CDR3 protein. The sample shows some 650,000 distinct CDR3 sequences, 20% of them seen only once. The sequenced material came from naive CD8+ T cells from blood, with Jurkat cell RNA spiked in. The subset was: FACS-sorted CD8+CD4-CCR7+CD45RA+ naive T cells. Receptors were obtained from a human donor in good health. Some libraries in this study had Jurkat cell RNA spiked in.

V and J are TRBV2 and TRBJ2-2; 13 positions agree with TRBD2. From germline, CDR1 is SNHLY and CDR2 FYNNEI. Trimming removed 7 bases from V and 2 bases from J; junction bases left unmatched: 10. CDR3 length equals 18 residues. CDR3 DNA sequence: TGTGCCAGCACTGGGACTAGCGGGACCCAATTAAACACCGGGGAGCTGTTTTTT. It specifies CASTGTSGTQLNTGELFF. Drawing the rest from reference TRBV2 and TRBJ2-2, the complete variable domain is EPEVTQTPSHQVTQMGQEVILRCVPISNHLYFYWYRQILGQKVEFLVSFYNNEISEKSEIFDDQFSVERPDGSNFTLKIRSTKLEDSAMYFCASTGTSGTQLNTGELFFGEGSRLTVL.

This clonotype was counted at least ten times. CDR3 DNA sequence: TGTGCCAGCAGCTTAGGGGTGCGGTTGAACTATGGCTACACCTTC. Its protein product is CASSLGVRLNYGYTF. V and J are TRBV11-2 and TRBJ1-2, with no clear D. Germline CDR1 reads SGHAT; CDR2 reads FQNNGV. The V gene lost 1 base and the J gene lost 2 bases, with 11 bases spanning the gap. The length of the CDR3 is 15 residues.

This clonotype was seen ten or more times. The J gene is TRBJ2-1, the V gene TRBV24-1; no firm D call. The germline V and J ends were trimmed by 1 base and 7 bases, with 10 bases remaining between them. The CDR3 consists of 14 residues. Germline assignment: CDR1 KGHDR and CDR2 SFDVKD. CDR3 DNA sequence: TGTGCCACCAGTGATTTTATCGATAAAAATGAGCAGTTCTTC. This sequence encodes CATSDFIDKNEQFF.

A few counts support this clonotype. J is TRBJ2-3 and V is TRBV5-8; D is unclear. This CDR3 has 16 amino acids. Germline CDR1 reads SGHTS; CDR2 reads YDEGEE. Trimming cost V 1 base and J 0 bases, with 12 bases left between them. This chain's CDR3 is CASSLTDPSSTDTQYF. The CDR3 bases are TGTGCCAGCAGCTTGACGGATCCCTCTAGCACAGATACGCAGTATTTT.

The table lists this clonotype with many counts. V gene TRBV29-1 combines with J gene TRBJ2-7; 9 bases fit TRBD1. The CDR3 is 12 amino acids. CDR1 and CDR2 from the germline V gene are SQVTM and ANQGSEA. J gave up 6 bases and V 2 bases, and 2 bases lay outside the gene matches. CDR3 DNA sequence: TGCAGCGTTGAAACAGGGGGCGGCGAGCAGTACTTC. Translated, it gives CSVETGGGEQYF.

This clonotype was counted only a few times. The chain has TRBV29-1 and TRBJ2-7, with 7 bases fitting TRBD1. The V and J ends lost 6 bases and 0 bases, in that order; junction bases with no gene match: 8. CDR1 and CDR2 (germline): SQVTM, ANQGSEA. CDR3 length: 14 residues. The chain's CDR3 is CSVLGQESSYEQYF. The CDR3 DNA reads TGCAGCGTCCTCGGACAGGAAAGCTCCTACGAGCAGTACTTC.

As to this clonotype: A much larger clone is a single base away; this may be a read error. No conserved phenylalanine or tryptophan is present at the end of the CDR3, so a read error is the likely explanation. J is TRBJ2-3 and V is TRBV30; possible D gene TRBD2, 7 bases. CDR1 GTSNPN and CDR2 SVGIG come from the germline V gene (reference sequence). CDR3 size: 15 residues. Trimming took 5 bases from V and 2 from J, leaving 17 bases between them. CDR3 sequence: CAWGRGGGYTDTQYL. CDR3 sequence (DNA): TGTGCCTGGGGGAGGGGGGGCGGATACACAGATACGCAGTATCTT.

V and J are TRBV24-1 and TRBJ2-5, with 11 bases aligning to TRBD2. Unmatched junction bases numbered 4, after V lost 1 base and J lost 1 base. The CDR3 totals 17 residues. CDR1 and CDR2 (germline): KGHDR, SFDVKD. The CDR3 DNA reads as TGTGCCACCAGTGATTTCCCGACTAGCGGGATCCAAGAGACCCAGTACTTC. Protein product: CATSDFPTSGIQETQYF.

This clonotype has a count of ten or more. The chain links TRBV20-1 to TRBJ1-1; possibly TRBD1 for D (6 bases). Trimming removed 5 bases from V and 6 bases from J, with 19 bases in between. The germline V gene has CDR1 DFQATT and CDR2 SNEGSKA (reference sequence). The CDR3 length is 14 residues. The CDR3 sequence: CSAARRGGRPEAFF. The CDR3 nucleotides read TGCAGTGCTGCACGCAGGGGAGGGAGACCTGAAGCTTTCTTT.

Concerning this clonotype itself: One base away lies a much larger clone, so this may be a sequencing read error. The chain couples TRBV7-9 to TRBJ2-4; weak D call: TRBD1 (6 bases). The CDR3 has 14 amino acids. CDR1 and CDR2 (germline): SEHNR, FQNEAQ (reference sequence). The CDR3 coding sequence is TGTGCCAGCAGCACACCAAATAATTGGGACATTCAGTGCTTC. It specifies CASSTPNNWDIQCF.

About this clonotype itself: One end of the junction fails to match germline, which may point to a read error. This rearrangement joins TRBV14 to TRBJ2-1, with D possibly matching TRBD2 (5 bases). There are 15 residues in the CDR3. Germline V CDR1 and CDR2: SGHDN, FVKESK. For the CDR3, the DNA is TGTGCCAGCAGCCAAGATGAGGGTAGCTACGATGAGCAGTTCTTC. It yields the protein CASSQDEGSYDEQFF.

This clonotype appeared many times. The V gene is TRBV12-3 or TRBV12-4, the J gene TRBJ1-5; D uncertain. The germline V and J ends were trimmed by 6 bases and 0 bases, with 18 bases remaining between them. The CDR3 is 17 amino acids. The CDR3 DNA follows: TGTGCCAGCAGCACCCACGAACTATCCTATAGCAATCAGCCCCAGCATTTT. Translating it yields CASSTHELSYSNQPQHF.

This clonotype has a count of ten or more. The chain uses TRBV28 and TRBJ1-5; a weak D match, TRBD1 (6 bases). The CDR3 extends over 16 amino acids. V lost 4 bases, J lost 1 base, and 14 bases lay in between. Germline V lookup: CDR1 MDHEN, CDR2 SYDVKM. The CDR3 is CASSYIHRVSNQPQHF. The CDR3, as DNA: TGTGCCAGCAGTTATATACACAGGGTGAGCAATCAGCCCCAGCATTTT.

Worth noting for this clonotype: A read error may be the cause here, since a much bigger clone is one base away. The rearrangement joins TRBV12-3 or TRBV12-4 to TRBJ2-7; TRBD2 matches 8 bases. The V segment lost 5 bases and the J segment 5 bases; nucleotides outside the gene matches: 11. The CDR3 is made up of 15 amino acids. CDR3 nucleotide sequence: TGTGCCAGCAGTCTGAGCGGGAGTAGCGCCCACGAGCAGTACTTC. Encoded protein: CASSLSGSSAHEQYF.

This clonotype was recorded a few times. The V gene is TRBV29-1, the J gene TRBJ1-5; D gene unclear. V was shortened by 4 bases and J by 3 bases, with 19 bases between the two germline ends. The CDR3 contains 16 residues. In germline, CDR1 is SQVTM, CDR2 ANQGSEA. The DNA of the CDR3 is TGCAGCGTTGGCCCTAAATGGACGACAATCAATCAGCCCCAGCATTTT. Residues: CSVGPKWTTINQPQHF.